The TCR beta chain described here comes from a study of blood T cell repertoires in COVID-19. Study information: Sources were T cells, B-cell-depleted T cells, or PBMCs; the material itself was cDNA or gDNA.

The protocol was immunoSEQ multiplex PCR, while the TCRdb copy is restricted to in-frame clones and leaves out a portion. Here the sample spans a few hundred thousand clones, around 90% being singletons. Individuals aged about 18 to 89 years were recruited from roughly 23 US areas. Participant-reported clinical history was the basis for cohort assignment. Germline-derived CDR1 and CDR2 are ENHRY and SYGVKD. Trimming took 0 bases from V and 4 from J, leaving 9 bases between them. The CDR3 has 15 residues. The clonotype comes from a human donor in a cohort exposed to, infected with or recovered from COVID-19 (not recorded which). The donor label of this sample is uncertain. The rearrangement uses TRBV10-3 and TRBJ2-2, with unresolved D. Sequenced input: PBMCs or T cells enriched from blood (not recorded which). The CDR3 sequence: CAISESTPPTGELFF. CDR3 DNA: TGTGCCATCAGTGAGTCGACACCCCCCACCGGGGAGCTGTTTTTT.